The next 27 T cell receptor beta chains were all read from a single sample in a study of cytomegalovirus exposure and HLA in healthy donors. With 60 Vbeta and 13 Jbeta primers, the PCR was carried out. TCRdb's copy holds only in-frame clones and misses some; the assay was immunoSEQ multiplex PCR. The table lists 120,000 or so clones, roughly 71% of them singletons. Sequenced sample: PBMCs. The receptors stem from a woman aged 35 to 49 in good health and CMV-seropositive.

V and J are TRBV27 and TRBJ1-2; 7 bases are a match to TRBD1. V lost 2 bases to trimming and J lost 7 bases; unmatched junction nucleotides: 13. This CDR3 comprises 16 residues. Per the germline V gene, CDR1 is MNHEY and CDR2 is SMNVEV (reference sequence). The CDR3 is CASSLIPPPGTVGYTF. As DNA, the CDR3 is TGTGCCAGCAGTTTAATTCCACCCCCGGGGACAGTTGGCTACACCTTC.

In this sample, this clone turned up once. V gene TRBV5-4 combines with J gene TRBJ1-4; a weak D match, TRBD1 (6 bases). V lost 1 base and J lost 0, with 7 bases in between. The germline V gene has CDR1 SGHNT and CDR2 YYREEE (reference sequence). The CDR3 has 15 amino acids. CDR3 in amino acids: CASSLRTATNEKLFF. The CDR3 region has the DNA TGTGCCAGCAGCTTGAGGACAGCAACTAATGAAAAACTGTTTTTT. Drawing the rest from reference TRBV5-4 and TRBJ1-4, the complete variable domain is ETGVTQSPTHLIKTRGQQVTLRCSSQSGHNTVSWYQQALGQGPQFIFQYYREEENGRGNFPPRFSGLQFPNYSSELNVNALELDDSALYLCASSLRTATNEKLFFGSGTQLSVL.

This clone was observed a few times. This chain links TRBV19 with TRBJ2-2; tentative D call: TRBD1 (6 bases). V was trimmed by 0 bases and J by 3 bases, leaving 11 bases between them. The CDR3 contains 16 residues. The V gene's germline CDR1 is LNHDA and CDR2 SQIVND (reference sequence). The CDR3 protein is CASSIDGTGYTGELFF. The CDR3 DNA sequence: TGTGCCAGTAGTATAGATGGCACAGGGTACACCGGGGAGCTGTTTTTT. Looking up the rest from reference TRBV19 and TRBJ2-2 gives the full variable domain: DGGITQSPKYLFRKEGQNVTLSCEQNLNHDAMYWYRQDPGQGLRLIYYSQIVNDFQKGDIAEGYSVSREKKESFPLTVTSAQKNPTAFYLCASSIDGTGYTGELFFGEGSRLTVL.

The rearrangement uses TRBV28 and TRBJ1-5; D is possibly TRBD1 (6 bases). The CDR3 consists of 17 residues. Between the trimmed V and J ends, which lost 2 bases and 7 bases, there was a span of 21 bases. Per germline, CDR1 MDHEN and CDR2 SYDVKM. CDR3 DNA: TGTGCCAGCAGTTTAAGTCAGGGGACGGGTTCGAGGCAGCCCCAGCATTTT. Translating it yields CASSLSQGTGSRQPQHF.

The chain combines TRBV6-4 with TRBJ2-6; 12 bases fit TRBD2. The germline V gene encodes CDR1 MRHNA and CDR2 SNTAGT. The CDR3 covers 16 residues. Trimming removed 4 bases from V and 2 bases from J; junction bases left unmatched: 0. The CDR3 DNA reads TGTGCCAGCAGTGCTAGCGGGGGGGCTGGGGCCAACGTCCTGACTTTC. Protein: CASSASGGAGANVLTF.

This chain connects TRBV7-6 to TRBJ1-5, with D unresolved. Trimming removed 2 bases at V and 7 bases at J, with 21 bases between. The length of the CDR3 is 17 residues. Germline CDR1 SGHVS, CDR2 FNYEAQ. As DNA, the CDR3 is TGTGCCAGCAGCTTAAGGTCTTCAACAGAAGCGGACCAGCCCCAGCATTTT. This gives the protein CASSLRSSTEADQPQHF.

The gene calls are TRBV7-3 and TRBJ2-5; possible D gene TRBD1, 5 bases. The length of the CDR3 is 14 residues. The germline CDR1 and CDR2 sequences are SGHTA and FQGTGA. The V end was cut by 5 bases, the J end by 5 bases, with 15 bases between. The CDR3 DNA reads as TGTGCCAGCAGCCGCTATTTGGCAGGGGAGACCCAGTACTTC. It codes for CASSRYLAGETQYF. Supplemented by reference TRBV7-3 and TRBJ2-5, the full variable domain reads GAGVSQTPSNKVTEKGKYVELRCDPISGHTALYWYRQSLGQGPEFLIYFQGTGAADDSGLPNDRFFAVRPEGSVSTLKIQRTERGDSAVYLCASSRYLAGETQYFGPGTRLLVL.

The gene calls are TRBV29-1 and TRBJ1-2; 7 nucleotides agree with TRBD1. J gave up 6 bases and V 4 bases, and 11 bases lay outside the gene matches. The CDR3 runs 14 residues. In germline, CDR1 is SQVTM, CDR2 ANQGSEA. The CDR3 DNA follows: TGCAGCGTTGTAGTATTAGCCCAGGGGGATGGCTACACCTTC. Translating gives CSVVVLAQGDGYTF.

The CDR3: CASSVGTAENSPLHF. DNA of the CDR3: TGTGCCAGCAGCGTTGGGACAGCCGAAAATTCACCCCTCCACTTT. The genes are TRBV9 and TRBJ1-6; TRBD1 aligns across 7 bases. The germline gives CDR1 SGDLS, CDR2 YYNGEE. The CDR3 is 15 residues long. The V and J ends lost 2 bases and 7 bases, in that order; junction bases with no gene match: 6.

This rearrangement joins TRBV5-1 to TRBJ2-7; 7 nucleotides line up with TRBD1. CDR3 length: 15 amino acids. V was clipped by 0 bases and J by 2 bases; unmatched bases: 5. The germline CDR1 and CDR2 sequences are SGHRS and YFSETQ. CDR3 in DNA: TGCGCCAGCAGCTTGGGAGGGACAGCAACCTACGAGCAGTACTTC. This codes for CASSLGGTATYEQYF.

DNA for the CDR3: TGTGCCAGCAGCCTAATAACCCCAGGGGTCACTGAAGCTTTCTTT. This gives the protein CASSLITPGVTEAFF. The rearrangement joins TRBV7-8 to TRBJ1-1, with D possibly TRBD1 on 6 matching bases. The V end was cut by 5 bases, the J end by 4 bases, with 17 bases between. From germline, CDR1 is SGHVS and CDR2 FQNEAQ. The CDR3 totals 15 residues.

The genes are TRBV27 and TRBJ2-7, with a possible D match to TRBD2 (5 bases). The CDR3 runs to 14 residues. V lost 4 bases to trimming and J lost 2 bases, with 12 bases between them. Germline CDR1 and CDR2: MNHEY and SMNVEV (reference sequence). DNA of the CDR3: TGTGCCAGCAGTTCCGCCCGCGGGCCCTACGAGCAGTACTTC. This translates into CASSSARGPYEQYF.

V gene TRBV10-1 combines with J gene TRBJ1-5, with a weak D call TRBD1 (5 bases). The CDR3 consists of 15 residues. V was shortened by 9 bases and J by 4 bases, with 19 bases between the two germline ends. Germline CDR1 and CDR2: WNHNN and SYGVQD (reference sequence). The chain's CDR3 is CARGDWAPGNQPQHF. As DNA, the CDR3 is TGCGCCAGAGGGGACTGGGCACCAGGGAATCAGCCCCAGCATTTT.

CDR3 sequence reads: CASRGDSSGNTIYF. The CDR3 coding sequence is TGTGCCAGCAGAGGGGACAGCTCTGGAAACACCATATATTTT. The chain recombines TRBV2 with TRBJ1-3, with 7 bases that match TRBD1. J was trimmed by 0 bases and V by 6 bases; bases with no gene match: 2. The CDR3 spans 14 residues. Germline-derived CDR1 and CDR2 are SNHLY and FYNNEI.

V gene TRBV7-8 combines with J gene TRBJ2-3, with D tentatively TRBD1 (6 bases). CDR1 SGHVS and CDR2 FQNEAQ come from the germline V gene. Deletions cut 0 bases from V and 7 bases from J, with 11 bases between. This CDR3 has 14 residues. The CDR3 coding sequence is TGTGCCAGCAGCTTAGCGCGAACAGGGAATACGCAGTATTTT. Translation: CASSLARTGNTQYF.

This clone came up a few times. The chain links TRBV7-8 to TRBJ1-5; 7 positions agree with TRBD1. Germline CDR1 reads SGHVS; CDR2 reads FQNEAQ. This CDR3 has 13 amino acids. Trimming cost V 8 bases and J 2 bases; bases outside gene matches: 3. For the CDR3, the DNA is TGTGCCAGCGGAACAGGGGGCAATCAGCCCCAGCATTTT. Translating gives CASGTGGNQPQHF.

This rearrangement joins TRBV2 to TRBJ1-2; 10 bases are a match to TRBD1. V dropped 7 bases and J dropped 2; count of bases not matched to a gene: 10. CDR1 and CDR2 from the germline V gene are SNHLY and FYNNEI. The CDR3 spans 16 residues. The CDR3 here is CASTRQGATLNYGYTF. The CDR3 nucleotides read TGTGCCAGCACTAGACAGGGGGCGACCCTGAACTATGGCTACACCTTC.

This rearrangement joins TRBV28 to TRBJ1-2, with 8 bases matching TRBD1. J was trimmed by 13 bases and V by 7 bases; bases with no gene match: 14. Germline V CDR1 and CDR2: MDHEN, SYDVKM. This CDR3 is built from 13 residues. CDR3 amino acids: CASTSPGQVDFTF. The CDR3 region has the DNA TGTGCCAGCACATCACCGGGACAGGTGGACTTCACCTTC.

This clone has only one observation. V is TRBV28 and J is TRBJ1-4; a weak D match, TRBD1 (6 bases). The length of the CDR3 is 15 residues. V was clipped by 6 bases and J by 1 base, with 12 bases between them. Germline lookup yields CDR1 MDHEN and CDR2 SYDVKM. The CDR3 nucleotides read TGTGCCAGCAGCTCCCCCAGGGGAACTAATGAAAAACTGTTTTTT. Amino acid sequence: CASSSPRGTNEKLFF.

The gene calls are TRBV7-8 and TRBJ2-7; D gene ambiguous. V lost 5 bases to trimming and J lost 0 bases, with 5 bases between them. CDR1 and CDR2 from the germline V gene are SGHVS and FQNEAQ. The CDR3 sequence is 12 residues long. The CDR3 DNA sequence: TGTGCCAGCAGCATCAGCTCCTACGAGCAGTACTTC. This gives the protein CASSISSYEQYF.

The rearrangement links TRBV4-1 to TRBJ1-2; TRBD1 matches at 11 bases. The CDR3 covers 15 residues. Germline V lookup: CDR1 MGHRA, CDR2 YSYEKL. Trimming at V came to 5 bases and at J to 8 bases, leaving 10 bases not matched to a gene. The DNA of the CDR3 is TGCGCCAGCAGCTTTGGAGGACAGGGGGCAAAAGGCTACACCTTC. Translated: CASSFGGQGAKGYTF.

This chain links TRBV28 with TRBJ2-2; the D gene is possibly TRBD1 (5 bases). This CDR3 has 15 residues. The germline CDR1 and CDR2 sequences are MDHEN and SYDVKM. Trimming took 3 bases from V and 0 from J, leaving 8 bases between them. The CDR3 region has the DNA TGTGCCAGCAGTTTTTCCAGGGCGAACACCGGGGAGCTGTTTTTT. It translates to CASSFSRANTGELFF.

This clone showed up just a few times. The gene calls are TRBV13 and TRBJ2-7; D is possibly TRBD2 (6 bases). This CDR3 has 16 residues. CDR1 is PRHDT, CDR2 FYEKMQ, per germline (reference sequence). V was clipped by 0 bases and J by 1 base, with 13 bases between them. Written as DNA, the CDR3 is TGTGCCAGCAGCTTAGGGGTTTTGGGGGGATCCTACGAGCAGTACTTC. Encoded protein: CASSLGVLGGSYEQYF.

J is TRBJ2-1 and V is TRBV5-1, with 9 bases aligning to TRBD2. The CDR3 spans 20 residues. Germline trimming cut 0 bases from V and 2 bases from J; bases unmatched to any gene: 15. Germline CDR1 reads SGHRS; CDR2 reads YFSETQ. CDR3 DNA sequence: TGCGCCAGCAGCTTGGAGGCTGGCGGGAGGGCCCGTTTTCCCTACAATGAGCAGTTCTTC. Translation: CASSLEAGGRARFPYNEQFF.

The rearrangement joins TRBV5-6 to TRBJ2-1; a weak D match, TRBD2 (6 bases). Trimming shortened V by 0 bases and J by 5 bases, and 12 bases separated the two germline ends. The CDR3 is made up of 15 amino acids. Germline V gene sequence: CDR1 SGHDT, CDR2 YYEEEE. The CDR3 bases are TGTGCCAGCAGCTTGGCCGGGGGTGAACACAATGAGCAGTTCTTC. Its protein product is CASSLAGGEHNEQFF.

The chain joins TRBV28 to TRBJ2-5; D gene uncertain. The CDR3 spans 12 residues. Germline V gene lookup returns CDR1 MDHEN and CDR2 SYDVKM. V gave up 4 bases and J gave up 5 bases, with 8 bases separating them. The CDR3 region is CASSSPAETQYF. In DNA, the CDR3 is TGTGCCAGCAGTTCTCCCGCGGAGACCCAGTACTTC.

The chain recombines TRBV6-5 with TRBJ2-2; D possibly corresponds to TRBD1 (6 bases). In germline, CDR1 is MNHEY, CDR2 SVGAGI. V was trimmed by 7 bases and J by 9 bases, leaving 18 bases between them. The CDR3 totals 14 residues. The CDR3 region has the DNA TGTGCCAGCACCGAACAGGGCCAGGTTAGGGAGCTGTTTTTT. Its protein is CASTEQGQVRELFF.